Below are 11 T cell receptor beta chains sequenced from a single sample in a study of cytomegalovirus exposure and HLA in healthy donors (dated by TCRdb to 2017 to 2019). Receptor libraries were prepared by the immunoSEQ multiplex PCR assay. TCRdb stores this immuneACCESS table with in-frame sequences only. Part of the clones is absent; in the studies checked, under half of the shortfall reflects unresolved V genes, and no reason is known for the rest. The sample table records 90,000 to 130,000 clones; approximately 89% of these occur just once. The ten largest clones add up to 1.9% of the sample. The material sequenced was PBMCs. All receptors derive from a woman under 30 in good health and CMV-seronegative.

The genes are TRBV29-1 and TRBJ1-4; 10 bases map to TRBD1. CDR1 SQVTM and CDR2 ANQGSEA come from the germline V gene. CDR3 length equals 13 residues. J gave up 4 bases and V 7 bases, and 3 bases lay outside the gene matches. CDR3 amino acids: CSAGTGDNEKLFF. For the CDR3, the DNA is TGCAGCGCCGGGACAGGGGATAATGAAAAACTGTTTTTT.

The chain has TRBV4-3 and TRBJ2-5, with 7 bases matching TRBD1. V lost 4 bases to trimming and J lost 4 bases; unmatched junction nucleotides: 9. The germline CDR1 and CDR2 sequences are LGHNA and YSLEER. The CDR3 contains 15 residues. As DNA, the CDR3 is TGCGCCAGCAGCCCCAGGGGGTTGATGGCAGAGACCCAGTACTTC. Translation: CASSPRGLMAETQYF.

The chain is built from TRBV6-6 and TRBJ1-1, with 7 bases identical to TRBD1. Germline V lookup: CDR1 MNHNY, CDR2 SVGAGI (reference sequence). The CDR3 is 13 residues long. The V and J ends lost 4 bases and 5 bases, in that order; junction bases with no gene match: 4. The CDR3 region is CASSSTGVTEAFF. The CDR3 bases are TGTGCCAGCAGTTCCACAGGGGTAACTGAAGCTTTCTTT.

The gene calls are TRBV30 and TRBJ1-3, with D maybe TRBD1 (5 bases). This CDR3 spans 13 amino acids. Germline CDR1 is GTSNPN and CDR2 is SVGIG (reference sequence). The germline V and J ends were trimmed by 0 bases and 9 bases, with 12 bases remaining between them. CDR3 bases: TGTGCCTGGAGTGTACGCAGGGATCTCACCATATATTTT. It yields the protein CAWSVRRDLTIYF.

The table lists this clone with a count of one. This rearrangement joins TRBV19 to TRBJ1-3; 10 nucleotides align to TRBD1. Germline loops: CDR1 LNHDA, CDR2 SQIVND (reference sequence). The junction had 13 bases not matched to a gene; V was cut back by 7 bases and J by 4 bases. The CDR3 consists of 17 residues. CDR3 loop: CASTGQGEETRGNTIYF. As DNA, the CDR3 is TGTGCCAGTACTGGACAGGGGGAAGAGACGCGAGGAAACACCATATATTTT.

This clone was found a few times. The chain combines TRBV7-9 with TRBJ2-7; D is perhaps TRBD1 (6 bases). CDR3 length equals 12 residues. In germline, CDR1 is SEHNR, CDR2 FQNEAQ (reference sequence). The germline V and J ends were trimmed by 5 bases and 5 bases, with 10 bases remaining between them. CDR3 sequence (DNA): TGTGCCAGCAGCCCCGCAGGGGACGAGCAGTACTTC. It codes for CASSPAGDEQYF. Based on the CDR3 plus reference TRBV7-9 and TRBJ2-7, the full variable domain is DTGVSQNPRHKITKRGQNVTFRCDPISEHNRLYWYRQTLGQGPEFLTYFQNEAQLEKSRLLSDRFSAERPKGSFSTLEIQRTEQGDSAMYLCASSPAGDEQYFGPGTRLTVT.

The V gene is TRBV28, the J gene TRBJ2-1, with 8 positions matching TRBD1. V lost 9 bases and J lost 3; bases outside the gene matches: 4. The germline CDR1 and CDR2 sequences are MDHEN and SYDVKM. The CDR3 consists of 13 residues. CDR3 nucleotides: TGTGCCAGTAGGACAGGGTACTACAATGAGCAGTTCTTC. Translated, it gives CASRTGYYNEQFF.

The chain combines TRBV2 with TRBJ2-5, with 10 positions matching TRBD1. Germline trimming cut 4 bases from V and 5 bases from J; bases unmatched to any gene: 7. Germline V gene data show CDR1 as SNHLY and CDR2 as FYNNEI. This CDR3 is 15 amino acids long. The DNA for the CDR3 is TGTGCCAGCAGTGGTTTGACAGGGGGCGGGGAGACCCAGTACTTC. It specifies CASSGLTGGGETQYF.

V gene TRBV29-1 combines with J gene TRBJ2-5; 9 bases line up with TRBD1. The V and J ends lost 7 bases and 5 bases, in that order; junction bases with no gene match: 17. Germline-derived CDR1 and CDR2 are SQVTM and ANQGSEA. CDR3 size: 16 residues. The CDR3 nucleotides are TGCAGCGGTGGGGCTCGATTCACAGGGGGCCGGGAGACCCAGTACTTC. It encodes CSGGARFTGGRETQYF.

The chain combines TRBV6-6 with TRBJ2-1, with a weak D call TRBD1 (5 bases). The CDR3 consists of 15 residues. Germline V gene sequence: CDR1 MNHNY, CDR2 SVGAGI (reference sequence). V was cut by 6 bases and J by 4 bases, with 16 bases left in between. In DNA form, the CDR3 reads TGTGCCAGCAGACCTCAGGGTGGGCAATACAATGAGCAGTTCTTC. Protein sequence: CASRPQGGQYNEQFF.

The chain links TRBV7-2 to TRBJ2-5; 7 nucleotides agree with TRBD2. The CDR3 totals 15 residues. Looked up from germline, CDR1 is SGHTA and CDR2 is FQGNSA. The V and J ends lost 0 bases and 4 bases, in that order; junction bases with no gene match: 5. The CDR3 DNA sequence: TGTGCCAGCAGCTTAGCGCGGGGGATTGGAGAGACCCAGTACTTC. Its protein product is CASSLARGIGETQYF. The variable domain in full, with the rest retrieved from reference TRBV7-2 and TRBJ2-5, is GAGVSQSPSNKVTEKGKDVELRCDPISGHTALYWYRQSLGQGLEFLIYFQGNSAPDKSGLPSDRFSAERTGGSVSTLTIQRTQQEDSAVYLCASSLARGIGETQYFGPGTRLLVL.